These 25 T cell receptor beta chains share one sample of origin, sequenced in a study of cytomegalovirus exposure and HLA in healthy donors. Some clones are missing from TCRdb's copy, which holds only in-frame ones; the method was immunoSEQ multiplex PCR. The sample carries more than 120,000 clones, approximately 86% recorded once. Specimen: PBMCs. The receptors come from a man aged 18 to 35 in good health and CMV-seropositive.

This chain links TRBV27 with TRBJ2-7; TRBD1 is a possible D gene (5 bases). The CDR3 totals 14 residues. V dropped 2 bases and J dropped 7 bases, with 15 bases sitting between them. CDR1 MNHEY and CDR2 SMNVEV come from the germline V gene (reference sequence). As DNA, the CDR3 is TGTGCCAGCAGTTTACTGCCGGTATCAGGGGAGCAGTACTTC. Its translation: CASSLLPVSGEQYF.

The CDR3: CASSLGTRDRGGYTF. For the CDR3, the DNA is TGTGCCAGCAGCTTGGGGACGAGGGACAGGGGCGGCTACACCTTC. The V call is TRBV5-4, the J call TRBJ1-2; TRBD1 matches at 10 bases. CDR1 SGHNT and CDR2 YYREEE come from the germline V gene (reference sequence). The CDR3 covers 15 residues. The V gene end was trimmed by 0 bases and the J gene end by 8 bases; junction bases not matched to a gene: 7.

CDR3 sequence reads: CASFQQGAGRGELFF. The CDR3 coding sequence is TGTGCCAGCTTCCAACAGGGAGCGGGGCGCGGGGAGCTGTTTTTT. The rearrangement uses TRBV7-2 and TRBJ2-2, with D perhaps TRBD2 (7 bases). Trimming removed 8 bases from V and 7 bases from J, with 20 bases in between. The CDR3 extends over 15 amino acids. Germline V gene lookup returns CDR1 SGHTA and CDR2 FQGNSA.

The rearrangement uses TRBV11-2 and TRBJ2-2; perhaps TRBD2 as D (6 bases). The CDR3 loop spans 16 amino acids. Germline loops: CDR1 SGHAT, CDR2 FQNNGV. Trimming removed 5 bases from V and 6 bases from J, with 19 bases in between. The CDR3 nucleotides read TGTGCCAGCAGCCGACTAGAGGCGGGTTGGGCCGGGGAGCTGTTTTTT. This codes for CASSRLEAGWAGELFF.

This chain uses TRBV5-1 with TRBJ2-4, with 7 positions matching TRBD2. This CDR3 has 13 residues. Germline CDR1 and CDR2: SGHRS and YFSETQ. The junction had 11 bases not matched to a gene; V was cut back by 4 bases and J by 13 bases. This CDR3 reads CASSTGTSVRQYF. CDR3 bases: TGCGCCAGCAGCACCGGAACTAGCGTTAGACAGTACTTC.

The rearrangement links TRBV18 to TRBJ2-1; the D gene is possibly TRBD2 (5 bases). There are 11 residues in the CDR3. Germline loops: CDR1 KGHSH, CDR2 LQKENI. Trimming took off 4 bases at V and 7 bases at J, with 5 bases between the two ends. The CDR3 here is CASSRENEQFF. In DNA form, the CDR3 reads TGTGCCAGCTCACGGGAGAATGAGCAGTTCTTC.

This clone has a single count. The chain combines TRBV15 with TRBJ2-1; 7 bases line up with TRBD2. V shed 3 bases and J 3 bases; nucleotides not matched to a gene: 11. The length of the CDR3 is 17 residues. Germline values: CDR1 LNHNV, CDR2 YYDKDF (reference sequence). CDR3 amino acids: CATSSDSTGTIYNEQFF. The CDR3 DNA reads as TGTGCCACCAGCAGCGACTCAACCGGGACTATCTACAATGAGCAGTTCTTC. The whole variable domain, remainder taken from reference TRBV15 and TRBJ2-1, is DAMVIQNPRYQVTQFGKPVTLSCSQTLNHNVMYWYQQKSSQAPKLLFHYYDKDFNNEADTPDNFQSRRPNTSFCFLDIRSPGLGDTAMYLCATSSDSTGTIYNEQFFGPGTRLTVL.

This rearrangement joins TRBV5-1 to TRBJ2-6; D is possibly TRBD2 (5 bases). This CDR3 contains 18 residues. The germline V gene encodes CDR1 SGHRS and CDR2 YFSETQ. Trimming removed 5 bases at V and 2 bases at J, with 20 bases between. CDR3 sequence: CASRKRETGGPGANVLTF. In DNA form, the CDR3 reads TGCGCCAGCAGGAAGAGGGAGACTGGTGGCCCTGGGGCCAACGTCCTGACTTTC.

The gene calls are TRBV6-1 and TRBJ2-3, with 11 nucleotides matching TRBD2. The CDR3 has 15 amino acids. Unmatched junction bases numbered 9, after V lost 7 bases and J lost 6 bases. Germline-derived CDR1 and CDR2 are MNHNS and SASEGT. CDR3 in DNA: TGTGCCAGCACCCACACTAGCGGGAGTATGGATACGCAGTATTTT. Protein: CASTHTSGSMDTQYF.

This clone was counted a single time. The V and J genes are TRBV6-1 and TRBJ2-7, with D maybe TRBD1 (5 bases). The length of the CDR3 is 15 residues. The V end lost 0 bases, the J end lost 2 bases, and 11 bases lay between the germline ends. Looked up from germline, CDR1 is MNHNS and CDR2 is SASEGT. The CDR3 coding sequence is TGTGCCAGCAGTGAAGCGTCAGGGTTGCCCTACGAGCAGTACTTC. Residues: CASSEASGLPYEQYF.

This clone was observed at least ten times. J is TRBJ2-7 and V is TRBV6-5; TRBD1 matches 9 bases. CDR1 and CDR2 (germline): MNHEY, SVGAGI. CDR3 length equals 15 residues. Unmatched junction bases numbered 10, after V lost 8 bases and J lost 2 bases. The CDR3 reads CASRTPTGGTYEQYF. The CDR3 DNA is TGTGCCAGCCGGACTCCGACAGGGGGTACCTACGAGCAGTACTTC.

The chain uses TRBV6-1 and TRBJ2-1; TRBD1 agrees at 9 bases. The CDR3 covers 15 residues. The junction had 7 bases not matched to a gene; V was cut back by 10 bases and J by 0 bases. Germline lookup yields CDR1 MNHNS and CDR2 SASEGT. DNA of the CDR3: TGTGCCACTAGACAGGGGGTCAACTCCTACAATGAGCAGTTCTTC. As protein: CATRQGVNSYNEQFF.

The gene calls are TRBV16 and TRBJ2-7; D not certain. The V gene lost 3 bases and the J gene lost 3 bases, with 3 bases spanning the gap. Germline V lookup: CDR1 KGHSY, CDR2 FQNENV. There are 11 residues in the CDR3. The CDR3 reads CASSHLYEQYF. CDR3 bases: TGTGCCAGCAGCCACCTCTACGAGCAGTACTTC.

The rearrangement uses TRBV15 and TRBJ2-7; the match to TRBD1 covers 9 bases. The CDR3 consists of 15 residues. The trim removed 1 base at V and 4 bases at J, leaving 5 bases unmatched. Germline assignment: CDR1 LNHNV and CDR2 YYDKDF (reference sequence). The CDR3 DNA reads as TGTGCCACCAGCAGAGTGGGGACAGGGAGTTACGAGCAGTACTTC. Its translation is CATSRVGTGSYEQYF.

This sequence joins TRBV5-4 and TRBJ2-5; D may be TRBD1 (6 bases). V gave up 4 bases and J gave up 2 bases, with 12 bases separating them. Germline V CDR1 and CDR2: SGHNT, YYREEE (reference sequence). This CDR3 is 14 amino acids long. The CDR3 reads CASSPGTGQETQYF. The CDR3 region has the DNA TGTGCCAGCAGCCCGGGAACAGGGCAAGAGACCCAGTACTTC.

The chain uses TRBV25-1 and TRBJ2-5; 8 nucleotides match TRBD2. V lost 6 bases, J lost 5 bases, and 11 bases stayed unmatched. Germline values: CDR1 MGHDK, CDR2 SYGVNS. The CDR3 length is 15 residues. The CDR3 DNA follows: TGTGCCAGCAGCCTCTTCAGCGGGAGAGCGGAGACCCAGTACTTC. As protein: CASSLFSGRAETQYF. Variable domain in full (rest from reference TRBV25-1 and TRBJ2-5): EADIYQTPRYLVIGTGKKITLECSQTMGHDKMYWYQQDPGMELHLIHYSYGVNSTEKGDLSSESTVSRIRTEHFPLTLESARPSHTSQYLCASSLFSGRAETQYFGPGTRLLVL.

The rearrangement joins TRBV29-1 to TRBJ2-3; possibly TRBD2 for D (5 bases). Germline V gene data show CDR1 as SQVTM and CDR2 as ANQGSEA. Trimming left V 6 bases short and J 4 bases short, with 14 bases between. The CDR3 spans 13 residues. The CDR3 reads CSVIAIGADTQYF. The CDR3 nucleotides are TGCAGCGTCATTGCAATCGGGGCAGATACGCAGTATTTT.

The chain carries TRBV19 and TRBJ2-7; 7 bases agree with TRBD1. This CDR3 is 15 amino acids long. Trimming removed 5 bases from V and 0 bases from J; junction bases left unmatched: 7. Per germline, CDR1 LNHDA and CDR2 SQIVND (reference sequence). CDR3 protein: CASSHPGTASYEQYF. In nucleotides, the CDR3 is TGTGCCAGTAGTCATCCCGGGACAGCCTCCTACGAGCAGTACTTC.

This chain links TRBV10-1 with TRBJ1-2, with D maybe TRBD1 (6 bases). There are 13 residues in the CDR3. The germline CDR1 and CDR2 sequences are WNHNN and SYGVQD (reference sequence). V lost 5 bases to trimming and J lost 8 bases, with 15 bases between them. CDR3 sequence (DNA): TGCGCCAGCAGTTCGGGGGGGGCCGAAGGCTACACCTTC. This sequence encodes CASSSGGAEGYTF.

In this sample, this clone turned up a few times. This chain joins TRBV7-2 and TRBJ2-3; D unclear. Germline V CDR1 and CDR2: SGHTA, FQGNSA. The CDR3 spans 15 residues. The V gene lost 5 bases and the J gene lost 2 bases, with 14 bases spanning the gap. The CDR3 DNA sequence: TGTGCCAGCAGCCGGAACTACAAACCCACAGATACGCAGTATTTT. This translates into CASSRNYKPTDTQYF.

The gene calls are TRBV14 and TRBJ1-2, with D hard to call. Trimming removed 1 base at V and 8 bases at J, with 11 bases between. CDR3 length: 13 amino acids. Germline CDR1 and CDR2: SGHDN and FVKESK. The CDR3 here is CASSQVQASGYTF. The CDR3 DNA sequence: TGTGCCAGCAGCCAAGTGCAGGCTAGCGGCTACACCTTC.

The chain couples TRBV19 to TRBJ1-5; D possibly corresponds to TRBD1 (6 bases). Germline CDR1 and CDR2: LNHDA and SQIVND (reference sequence). Trimming pared 7 bases from V and 0 bases from J, leaving 16 bases between. CDR3 length: 16 amino acids. The CDR3 loop is CASTPRGGYSNQPQHF. CDR3 nucleotides: TGTGCCAGTACTCCTCGAGGGGGTTATAGCAATCAGCCCCAGCATTTT.

The genes are TRBV6-5 and TRBJ1-2, with a weak D call TRBD1 (5 bases). Germline CDR1 and CDR2: MNHEY and SVGAGI. This CDR3 spans 14 amino acids. Trimming stripped 1 base from V and 7 bases from J, with 13 bases between. The CDR3 loop reads CASSYYPRDVGYTF. The DNA for the CDR3 is TGTGCCAGCAGTTACTATCCCAGGGATGTTGGCTACACCTTC.

The chain carries TRBV6-1 and TRBJ1-5; D is uncertain. V was cut by 2 bases and J by 0 bases, with 8 bases left in between. The CDR3 spans 15 residues. Germline CDR1 reads MNHNS; CDR2 reads SASEGT. The CDR3 sequence: CASSETVYSNQPQHF. The CDR3 DNA is TGTGCCAGCAGTGAAACAGTTTATAGCAATCAGCCCCAGCATTTT.

This chain connects TRBV10-1 to TRBJ1-1; D is ambiguous. With 6 bases removed from V and 1 base from J, the gap between germline ends came to 9 bases. The germline CDR1 and CDR2 sequences are WNHNN and SYGVQD (reference sequence). The CDR3 is 13 residues long. The CDR3, as DNA: TGCGCCAGCAGCTTGGGAGGGAACACTGAAGCTTTCTTT. It specifies CASSLGGNTEAFF.